The 9 T cell receptor beta chains given below trace back to one sample, sequenced in a study of regulatory dendritic cells for organ transplantation. TCRdb's table, derived via immunoSEQ multiplex PCR, lists solely in-frame clones and lacks some. The profile covers about 38,000 clones, with around nine tenths appearing a single time and approximately 0.11% taken by the ten largest. Sequenced material: naive CD8+ T cells from blood. Subset given: CD45RA+ naive T cells. The receptors here all came from a human donor in good health.

The chain has TRBV9 and TRBJ1-1; D is uncertain. The germline V and J ends were trimmed by 0 bases and 1 base, with 10 bases remaining between them. The CDR3 extends over 15 amino acids. Germline CDR1 is SGDLS and CDR2 is YYNGEE. CDR3 sequence reads: CASSVVSAGNTEAFF. In DNA, the CDR3 is TGTGCCAGCAGCGTAGTTTCGGCAGGGAACACTGAAGCTTTCTTT.

V is TRBV29-1 and J is TRBJ2-1, with 13 bases aligning to TRBD2. Trimming at V came to 7 bases and at J to 2 bases, leaving 8 bases not matched to a gene. This CDR3 has 16 residues. Germline CDR1 SQVTM, CDR2 ANQGSEA. The CDR3 loop is CSGAGLAGPAYNEQFF. The DNA for the CDR3 is TGCAGCGGCGCGGGACTAGCGGGACCGGCCTACAATGAGCAGTTCTTC.

CDR3 sequence: CATSRVRQGGETQYF. CDR3 bases: TGTGCCACCAGCAGAGTTAGACAGGGGGGCGAGACCCAGTACTTC. The V call is TRBV15, the J call TRBJ2-5; 9 positions match TRBD1. The germline gives CDR1 LNHNV, CDR2 YYDKDF (reference sequence). Trimming cost V 1 base and J 5 bases; bases outside gene matches: 5. The CDR3 loop spans 15 amino acids.

The rearrangement uses TRBV5-6 and TRBJ2-1, with 8 positions matching TRBD1. The CDR3 extends over 16 amino acids. Trimming cost V 4 bases and J 4 bases; bases outside gene matches: 10. CDR1 is SGHDT and CDR2 is YYEEEE in the germline V gene. The CDR3 is CASSPEGQGGYNEQFF. DNA for the CDR3: TGTGCCAGCAGCCCGGAAGGACAGGGAGGATACAATGAGCAGTTCTTC.

This sequence joins TRBV10-3 and TRBJ2-3; a possible D gene is TRBD2 (6 bases). Trimming took off 10 bases at V and 0 bases at J, with 17 bases between the two ends. There are 15 residues in the CDR3. Germline V gene sequence: CDR1 ENHRY, CDR2 SYGVKD. CDR3 nucleotide sequence: TGTGCCACGCTAGTAGCGGAAACTAGCACAGATACGCAGTATTTT. The encoded protein is CATLVAETSTDTQYF.

The rearrangement links TRBV5-5 to TRBJ1-5; D is unclear. Germline assignment: CDR1 SGHKS and CDR2 YYEKEE (reference sequence). CDR3 length equals 14 residues. V dropped 4 bases and J dropped 7 bases, with 15 bases sitting between them. The CDR3 reads CASSGRETVQPQHF. DNA of the CDR3: TGTGCCAGCAGCGGGAGGGAGACGGTCCAGCCCCAGCATTTT. Full variable domain (missing parts from reference TRBV5-5 and TRBJ1-5): DAGVTQSPTHLIKTRGQQVTLRCSPISGHKSVSWYQQVLGQGPQFIFQYYEKEERGRGNFPDRFSARQFPNYSSELNVNALLLGDSALYLCASSGRETVQPQHFGDGTRLSIL.

The CDR3 coding sequence is TGTGCCAGCAGCTTAGACAGGGGTGGTGAAAAACTGTTTTTT. Translation: CASSLDRGGEKLFF. This rearrangement joins TRBV7-9 to TRBJ1-4; 7 positions match TRBD1. With 1 base clipped from V and 7 bases from J, the junction kept 3 bases outside the gene matches. The V gene's germline CDR1 is SEHNR and CDR2 FQNEAQ (reference sequence). This CDR3 has 14 amino acids.

This clone was seen more than once but under ten times. The gene calls are TRBV27 and TRBJ1-5; possibly TRBD1 for D (5 bases). The CDR3 consists of 14 residues. The V and J ends lost 3 bases and 3 bases respectively, with 9 bases between them. Germline CDR1 and CDR2: MNHEY and SMNVEV (reference sequence). CDR3 bases: TGTGCCAGCAGTTTGCCGGGGCCCAATCAGCCCCAGCATTTT. Amino acid sequence: CASSLPGPNQPQHF.

The chain combines TRBV4-2 with TRBJ2-2, with 14 nucleotides matching TRBD2. CDR3 length: 17 amino acids. From germline, CDR1 is LGHNA and CDR2 YNFKEQ. Trimming removed 3 bases from V and 4 bases from J; junction bases left unmatched: 4. The CDR3 region is CASSHRLAGGLTGELFF. CDR3 in DNA: TGTGCCAGCAGCCATCGACTAGCGGGGGGGCTCACCGGGGAGCTGTTTTTT.